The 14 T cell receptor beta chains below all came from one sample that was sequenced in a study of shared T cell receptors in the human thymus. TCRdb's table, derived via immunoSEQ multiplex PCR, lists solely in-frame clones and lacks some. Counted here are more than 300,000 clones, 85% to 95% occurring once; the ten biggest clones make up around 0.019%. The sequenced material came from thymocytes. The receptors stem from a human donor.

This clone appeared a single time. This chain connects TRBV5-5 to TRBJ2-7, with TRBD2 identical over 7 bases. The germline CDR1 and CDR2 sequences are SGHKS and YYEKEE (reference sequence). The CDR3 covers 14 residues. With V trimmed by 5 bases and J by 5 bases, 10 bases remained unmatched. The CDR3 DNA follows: TGTGCCAGCAGTCATAGGGAGGGACTCCACGAGCAGTACTTC. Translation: CASSHREGLHEQYF.

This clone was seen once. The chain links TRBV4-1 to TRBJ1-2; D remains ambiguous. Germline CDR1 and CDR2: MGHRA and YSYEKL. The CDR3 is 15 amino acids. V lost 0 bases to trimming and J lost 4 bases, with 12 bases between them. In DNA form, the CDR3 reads TGCGCCAGCAGCCAAGATCCACGGGTTACCTATGGCTACACCTTC. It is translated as CASSQDPRVTYGYTF.

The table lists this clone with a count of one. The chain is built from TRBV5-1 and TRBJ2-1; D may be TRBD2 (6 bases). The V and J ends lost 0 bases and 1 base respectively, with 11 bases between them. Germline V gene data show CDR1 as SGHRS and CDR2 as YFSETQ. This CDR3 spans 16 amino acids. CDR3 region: CASSLGGAMSYNEQFF. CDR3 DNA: TGCGCCAGCAGCTTGGGCGGGGCCATGTCCTACAATGAGCAGTTCTTC.

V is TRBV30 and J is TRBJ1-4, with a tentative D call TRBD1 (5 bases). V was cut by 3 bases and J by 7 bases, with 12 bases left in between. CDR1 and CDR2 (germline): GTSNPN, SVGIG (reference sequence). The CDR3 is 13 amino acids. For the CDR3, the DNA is TGTGCCTGGAGCGTCAAGGGGACTGAAAAACTGTTTTTT. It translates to CAWSVKGTEKLFF. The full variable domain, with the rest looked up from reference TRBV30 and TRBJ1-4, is SQTIHQWPATLVQPVGSPLSLECTVEGTSNPNLYWYRQAAGRGLQLLFYSVGIGQISSEVPQNLSASRPQDRQFILSSKKLLLSDSGFYLCAWSVKGTEKLFFGSGTQLSVL.

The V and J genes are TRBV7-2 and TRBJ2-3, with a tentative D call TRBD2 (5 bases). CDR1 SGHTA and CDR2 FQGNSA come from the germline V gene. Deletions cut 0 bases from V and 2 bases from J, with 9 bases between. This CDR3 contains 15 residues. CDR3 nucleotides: TGTGCCAGCAGCTTAGCGACGGGATTCACAGATACGCAGTATTTT. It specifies CASSLATGFTDTQYF. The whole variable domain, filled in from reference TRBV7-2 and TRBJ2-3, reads GAGVSQSPSNKVTEKGKDVELRCDPISGHTALYWYRQSLGQGLEFLIYFQGNSAPDKSGLPSDRFSAERTGGSVSTLTIQRTQQEDSAVYLCASSLATGFTDTQYFGPGTRLTVL.

Written as DNA, the CDR3 is TGTGCCACCAGTGACGACCAACAAGATACGCAGTATTTT. Translating it yields CATSDDQQDTQYF. The gene calls are TRBV15 and TRBJ2-3; D gene uncertain. With 6 bases removed from V and 5 bases from J, the gap between germline ends came to 12 bases. From germline, CDR1 is LNHNV and CDR2 YYDKDF (reference sequence). The CDR3 spans 13 residues.

The CDR3 is CAINESFDEQFF. The DNA for the CDR3 is TGTGCCATCAACGAGAGCTTCGATGAGCAGTTCTTC. The chain uses TRBV10-3 and TRBJ2-1; D unresolved. This CDR3 comprises 12 residues. Germline CDR1 reads ENHRY; CDR2 reads SYGVKD. V shed 7 bases and J shed 8 bases, with 12 bases lying between them.

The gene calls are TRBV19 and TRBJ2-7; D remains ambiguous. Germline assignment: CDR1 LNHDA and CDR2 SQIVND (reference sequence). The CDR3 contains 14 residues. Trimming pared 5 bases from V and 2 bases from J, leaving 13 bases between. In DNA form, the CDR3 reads TGTGCCAGTAGTCCTCGGACCCGGCCCTACGAGCAGTACTTC. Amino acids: CASSPRTRPYEQYF.

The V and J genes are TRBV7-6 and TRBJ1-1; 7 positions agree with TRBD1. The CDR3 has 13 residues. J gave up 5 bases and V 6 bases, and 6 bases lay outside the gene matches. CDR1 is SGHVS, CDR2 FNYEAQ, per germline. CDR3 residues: CASRTTGETEAFF. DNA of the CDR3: TGTGCCAGCAGAACCACAGGGGAGACTGAAGCTTTCTTT. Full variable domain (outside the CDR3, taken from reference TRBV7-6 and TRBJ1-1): GAGVSQSPRYKVTKRGQDVALRCDPISGHVSLYWYRQALGQGPEFLTYFNYEAQQDKSGLPNDRFSAERPEGSISTLTIQRTEQRDSAMYRCASRTTGETEAFFGQGTRLTVV.

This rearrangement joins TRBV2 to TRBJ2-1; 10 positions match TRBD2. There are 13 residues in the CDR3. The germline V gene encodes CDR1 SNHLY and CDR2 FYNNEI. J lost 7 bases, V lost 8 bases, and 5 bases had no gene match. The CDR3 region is CASRTSGYNEQFF. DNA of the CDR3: TGTGCCAGCCGGACTAGCGGATATAATGAGCAGTTCTTC.

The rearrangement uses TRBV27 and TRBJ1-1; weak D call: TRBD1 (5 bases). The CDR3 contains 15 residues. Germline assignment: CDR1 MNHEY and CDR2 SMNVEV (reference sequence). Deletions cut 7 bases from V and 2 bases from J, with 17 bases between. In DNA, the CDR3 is TGTGCCAGCACCCGAGCTAGGGGAAAAAACACTGAAGCTTTCTTT. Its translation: CASTRARGKNTEAFF.

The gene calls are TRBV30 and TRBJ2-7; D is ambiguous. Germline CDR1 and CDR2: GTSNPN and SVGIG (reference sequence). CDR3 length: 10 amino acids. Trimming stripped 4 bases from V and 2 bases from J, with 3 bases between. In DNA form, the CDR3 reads TGTGCCTGGAACCCCTACGAGCAGTACTTC. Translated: CAWNPYEQYF.

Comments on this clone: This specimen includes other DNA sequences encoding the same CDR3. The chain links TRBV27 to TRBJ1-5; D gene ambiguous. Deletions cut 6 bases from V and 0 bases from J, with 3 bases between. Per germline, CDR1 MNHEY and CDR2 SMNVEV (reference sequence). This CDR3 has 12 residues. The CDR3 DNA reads TGTGCCAGCAGCCGTAGCAATCAGCCCCAGCATTTT. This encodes CASSRSNQPQHF.

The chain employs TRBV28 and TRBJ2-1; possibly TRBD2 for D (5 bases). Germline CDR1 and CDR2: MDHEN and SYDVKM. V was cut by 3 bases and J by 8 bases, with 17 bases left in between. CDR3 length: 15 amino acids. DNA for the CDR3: TGTGCCAGCAGTTTCCCAACATTAGGACTGGATGAGCAGTTCTTC. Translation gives CASSFPTLGLDEQFF.